This T cell receptor (beta chain) was identified during a study of T cell responses to AZD1222 COVID-19 vaccine. The method was immunoSEQ multiplex PCR; TCRdb's version includes in-frame clones alone and lacks a portion of them. The repertoire holds 160,000 or so clones, less than 90% seen once, with approximately 7.2% in the top ten. Germline-derived CDR1 and CDR2 are LGHDT and YNNKEL (reference sequence). The CDR3 contains 14 residues. Trimming took 1 base from V and 3 from J, leaving 9 bases between them. The chain has TRBV3-1 (or the pseudogene TRBV3-2) and TRBJ1-2; no clear D gene. The receptor's source is an adult who had recovered from COVID-19. The sequencing used peripheral blood, collected after recovery from COVID-19. CDR3 in DNA: TGTGCCAGCAGCCAAGTACCATTGGACTATGGCTACACCTTC. Its translation is CASSQVPLDYGYTF.